The 18 T cell receptor beta chains in this list originate from one sample, sequenced in a study of early T cells in non-severe SARS-CoV-2 infection. TCRdb called the 5' RACE reads again in MiXCR, with one record for every CDR3 protein. The sample carries roughly 55,000 distinct CDR3 sequences, roughly 10% recorded once. The specimen sequenced was whole blood. The receptors were gathered from an adult who was a healthcare worker with PCR-confirmed SARS-CoV-2 infection or an uninfected control (not recorded which).

The CDR3 is CASSLGGGVYTEAFF. CDR3 nucleotides: TGTGCCAGCAGCTTAGGAGGGGGGGTATACACTGAAGCTTTCTTT. The gene calls are TRBV7-2 and TRBJ1-1; D might be TRBD1 (6 bases). Trimming cost V 1 base and J 3 bases, with 12 bases left between them. CDR1 SGHTA and CDR2 FQGNSA come from the germline V gene. CDR3 length equals 15 residues. Full variable domain (rest looked up from reference TRBV7-2 and TRBJ1-1): GAGVSQSPSNKVTEKGKDVELRCDPISGHTALYWYRQSLGQGLEFLIYFQGNSAPDKSGLPSDRFSAERTGGSVSTLTIQRTQQEDSAVYLCASSLGGGVYTEAFFGQGTRLTVV.

This clonotype was seen a few times. This chain links TRBV20-1 with TRBJ2-3; a weak D match, TRBD2 (6 bases). Germline CDR1 is DFQATT and CDR2 is SNEGSKA (reference sequence). V was clipped by 5 bases and J by 3 bases, with 15 bases between them. CDR3 size: 14 residues. The CDR3 protein is CSAPLAGLTDTQYF. The CDR3, as DNA: TGCAGTGCTCCCCTTGCGGGGTTGACAGATACGCAGTATTTT.

This clonotype turned up a few times. The rearrangement joins TRBV18 to TRBJ1-1; D not certain. Germline loops: CDR1 KGHSH, CDR2 LQKENI. The CDR3 is made up of 15 amino acids. The V end lost 2 bases, the J end lost 0 bases, and 10 bases lay between the germline ends. The CDR3 loop is CASSPARSMNTEAFF. CDR3 in DNA: TGTGCCAGCTCACCAGCAAGGAGCATGAACACTGAAGCTTTCTTT.

This clonotype was counted ten times or more. In DNA, the CDR3 is TGTGCCAGCAGTCCAAACTCCGGGACAGGGGGAGAGACCCAGTACTTC. It is translated as CASSPNSGTGGETQYF. V and J are TRBV6-4 and TRBJ2-5, with 11 bases identical to TRBD1. The CDR3 contains 16 residues. CDR1 and CDR2 (germline): MRHNA, SNTAGT. V lost 5 bases to trimming and J lost 4 bases; unmatched junction nucleotides: 9.

This clonotype came up many times. The V and J genes are TRBV7-7 and TRBJ2-3, with D perhaps matching TRBD2 (6 bases). Germline V gene sequence: CDR1 SSHAT, CDR2 FNYEAQ (reference sequence). Trimming shortened V by 1 base and J by 4 bases, and 6 bases separated the two germline ends. The CDR3 is 13 amino acids. The CDR3 region has the DNA TGTGCCAGCAGCTTAGGGAGGGCAGATACGCAGTATTTT. Translated: CASSLGRADTQYF.

V is TRBV10-3 and J is TRBJ1-5; 7 bases agree with TRBD1. The length of the CDR3 is 14 residues. CDR1 and CDR2 (germline): ENHRY, SYGVKD. V lost 2 bases, J lost 5 bases, and 3 bases stayed unmatched. The CDR3 nucleotides read TGTGCCATCAGTGAGCGACAGGGTGATCAGCCCCAGCATTTT. Translating it yields CAISERQGDQPQHF.

This chain links TRBV5-1 with TRBJ2-7; either TRBD1 or TRBD2 may supply D (5 bases each). Germline lookup yields CDR1 SGHRS and CDR2 YFSETQ. The CDR3 totals 13 residues. V lost 0 bases to trimming and J lost 5 bases, with 9 bases between them. The CDR3 coding sequence is TGCGCCAGCAGCTTGGAAGTGGGACACGAGCAGTACTTC. It is translated as CASSLEVGHEQYF. Complete variable domain (other parts from reference TRBV5-1 and TRBJ2-7): KAGVTQTPRYLIKTRGQQVTLSCSPISGHRSVSWYQQTPGQGLQFLFEYFSETQRNKGNFPGRFSGRQFSNSRSEMNVSTLELGDSALYLCASSLEVGHEQYFGPGTRLTVT.

The chain joins TRBV2 to TRBJ1-4, with D perhaps matching TRBD1 (6 bases). This CDR3 is 14 amino acids long. Germline V CDR1 and CDR2: SNHLY, FYNNEI. V dropped 7 bases and J dropped 8 bases, with 17 bases sitting between them. The CDR3 spells CASTRSGGGEKLFF. The CDR3 nucleotides are TGTGCCAGCACCCGATCCGGGGGCGGAGAAAAACTGTTTTTT. Variable domain in full (rest from reference TRBV2 and TRBJ1-4): EPEVTQTPSHQVTQMGQEVILRCVPISNHLYFYWYRQILGQKVEFLVSFYNNEISEKSEIFDDQFSVERPDGSNFTLKIRSTKLEDSAMYFCASTRSGGGEKLFFGSGTQLSVL.

In this sample, this clonotype turned up many times. The chain carries TRBV28 and TRBJ2-7; the match to TRBD1 covers 8 bases. V lost 6 bases and J lost 4; bases outside the gene matches: 8. Germline loops: CDR1 MDHEN, CDR2 SYDVKM. This CDR3 comprises 14 residues. CDR3 in DNA: TGTGCCAGCAGCCGTCCGGGACAGGAGTACGAGCAGTACTTC. Its protein is CASSRPGQEYEQYF. The whole variable domain, remainder taken from reference TRBV28 and TRBJ2-7, is DVKVTQSSRYLVKRTGEKVFLECVQDMDHENMFWYRQDPGLGLRLIYFSYDVKMKEKGDIPEGYSVSREKKERFSLILESASTNQTSMYLCASSRPGQEYEQYFGPGTRLTVT.

This clonotype turned up a few times. This chain connects TRBV29-1 to TRBJ1-5; possibly TRBD1 for D (5 bases). CDR1 is SQVTM, CDR2 ANQGSEA, per germline. The CDR3 covers 13 residues. V lost 4 bases, J lost 0 bases, and 7 bases lay in between. The CDR3, as DNA: TGCAGCGTTGCGGGGGATAGCAATCAGCCCCAGCATTTT. Translation: CSVAGDSNQPQHF.

The rearrangement joins TRBV18 to TRBJ1-2; D may be TRBD1 (5 bases). CDR1 and CDR2 (germline): KGHSH, LQKENI. The length of the CDR3 is 14 residues. Trimming cost V 4 bases and J 2 bases, with 11 bases left between them. Written as DNA, the CDR3 is TGTGCCAGCTCACTTTCCCGGGACAACTATGGCTACACCTTC. Translation gives CASSLSRDNYGYTF. The full variable domain, completed using reference TRBV18 and TRBJ1-2, is NAGVMQNPRHLVRRRGQEARLRCSPMKGHSHVYWYRQLPEEGLKFMVYLQKENIIDESGMPKERFSAEFPKEGPSILRIQQVVRGDSAAYFCASSLSRDNYGYTFGSGTRLTVV.

The chain employs TRBV28 and TRBJ2-7, with D tentatively TRBD1 or TRBD2 (5 bases each). V lost 8 bases, J lost 1 base, and 21 bases lay in between. This CDR3 is built from 16 residues. CDR1 MDHEN and CDR2 SYDVKM come from the germline V gene. The CDR3 DNA reads TGTGCCAGCTCTACCCTTGGGACGGCGAAATCCTACGAGCAGTACTTC. Protein sequence: CASSTLGTAKSYEQYF.

V is TRBV28 and J is TRBJ1-1; D is possibly TRBD1 (6 bases). The V gene's germline CDR1 is MDHEN and CDR2 SYDVKM. Trimming stripped 2 bases from V and 5 bases from J, with 15 bases between. There are 15 residues in the CDR3. Here the CDR3 reads CASSLPDMGHTEAFF. The CDR3 bases are TGTGCCAGCAGTTTACCGGACATGGGACATACTGAAGCTTTCTTT.

In this sample, this clonotype turned up many times. The V call is TRBV6-4, the J call TRBJ2-1; TRBD2 agrees at 13 bases. CDR3 size: 14 residues. Germline CDR1 reads MRHNA; CDR2 reads SNTAGT. With V trimmed by 4 bases and J by 6 bases, 0 bases remained unmatched. This CDR3 reads CASSGLAGGNEQFF. CDR3 nucleotide sequence: TGTGCCAGCAGTGGACTAGCGGGAGGCAATGAGCAGTTCTTC.

This clonotype was counted ten times or more. The genes are TRBV7-3 and TRBJ2-1; 13 nucleotides agree with TRBD2. Germline values: CDR1 SGHTA, CDR2 FQGTGA. The CDR3 is 16 amino acids. V lost 4 bases to trimming and J lost 2 bases; unmatched junction nucleotides: 2. The CDR3 protein is CASSWTSGRTYNEQFF. The DNA for the CDR3 is TGTGCCAGCAGCTGGACTAGCGGGAGAACCTACAATGAGCAGTTCTTC.

This clonotype was seen repeatedly, ten times or more. This sequence joins TRBV20-1 and TRBJ1-2, with TRBD1 matching 7 bases. In germline, CDR1 is DFQATT, CDR2 SNEGSKA (reference sequence). J gave up 2 bases and V 4 bases, and 4 bases lay outside the gene matches. The CDR3 runs to 13 residues. The CDR3, as DNA: TGCAGTGCTACTCCAGGGGGAAACTATGGCTACACCTTC. It specifies CSATPGGNYGYTF.

This clonotype came up a few times. This rearrangement joins TRBV5-1 to TRBJ2-7; possible D gene TRBD1, 7 bases. The CDR3 sequence is 14 residues long. The V end was cut by 5 bases, the J end by 5 bases, with 17 bases between. The germline V gene has CDR1 SGHRS and CDR2 YFSETQ. CDR3 nucleotides: TGCGCCAGCAGTCAGGGGGGTTTAAGGAACGAGCAGTACTTC. Its protein product is CASSQGGLRNEQYF.

There are many counts of this clonotype. V usage is TRBV5-4 and J usage is TRBJ2-3; 12 bases map to TRBD2. This CDR3 has 16 amino acids. V was pared by 0 bases and J by 4 bases, with 3 bases of the junction left unmatched. CDR1 SGHNT and CDR2 YYREEE come from the germline V gene (reference sequence). DNA of the CDR3: TGTGCCAGCAGCTTGGCTAGCGGGAGGGTCGCAGATACGCAGTATTTT. Amino acids: CASSLASGRVADTQYF.